The entry below describes one T cell receptor beta chain. The sample belongs to a study of blood T cell repertoires in COVID-19. Study-wide context: Samples taken during acute and convalescent COVID-19 were collected in the United States, Italy and Spain. PBMCs, B-cell-depleted T cells, or T cells were the source of the cDNA or gDNA that made up the material.

Per the study methods: Amplification of reference gene primers provided the estimated nucleated cell counts. The assay was immunoSEQ multiplex PCR, and TCRdb's table has in-frame clones only and misses some. V and J calls plus clone size are reproduced from that table; the DNA served to infer D and trimming. The sample lists tens of thousands of clones, more than 85% occurring once. Material for sequencing was peripheral blood. The sequence derives from a woman at least 80 years old with acute or convalescent COVID-19.

The chain's CDR3 is CASGSGTPNIQYF. CDR3 bases: TGTGCCAGCGGGTCCGGGACACCGAACATTCAGTACTTC. The chain employs TRBV6-6 and TRBJ2-4, with D perhaps TRBD1 (6 bases). The CDR3 loop spans 13 amino acids. V lost 8 bases, J lost 7 bases, and 15 bases lay in between. Germline V gene sequence: CDR1 MNHNY, CDR2 SVGAGI (reference sequence).